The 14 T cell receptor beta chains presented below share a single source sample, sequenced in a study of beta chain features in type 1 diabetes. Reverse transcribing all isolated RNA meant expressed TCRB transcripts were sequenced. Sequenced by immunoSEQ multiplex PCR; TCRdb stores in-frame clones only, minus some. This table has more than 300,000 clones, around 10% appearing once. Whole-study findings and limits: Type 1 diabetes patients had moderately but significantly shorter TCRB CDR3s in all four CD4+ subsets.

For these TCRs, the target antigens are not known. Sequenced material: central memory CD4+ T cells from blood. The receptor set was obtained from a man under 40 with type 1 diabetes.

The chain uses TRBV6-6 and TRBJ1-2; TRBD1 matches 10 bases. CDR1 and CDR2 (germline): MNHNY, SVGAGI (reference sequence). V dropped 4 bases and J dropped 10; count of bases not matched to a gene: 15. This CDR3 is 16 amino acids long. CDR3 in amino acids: CASSSPSDRGLDYYTF. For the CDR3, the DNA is TGTGCCAGCAGTTCGCCTTCGGACAGGGGGTTGGACTACTACACCTTC.

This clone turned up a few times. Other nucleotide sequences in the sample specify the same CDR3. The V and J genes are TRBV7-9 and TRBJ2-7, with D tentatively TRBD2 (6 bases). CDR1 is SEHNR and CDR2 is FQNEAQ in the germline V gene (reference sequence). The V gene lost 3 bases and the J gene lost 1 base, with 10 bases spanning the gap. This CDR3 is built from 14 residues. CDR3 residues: CASSLGRGSYEQYF. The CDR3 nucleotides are TGTGCCAGCAGCTTGGGCCGGGGGTCCTACGAGCAGTACTTC.

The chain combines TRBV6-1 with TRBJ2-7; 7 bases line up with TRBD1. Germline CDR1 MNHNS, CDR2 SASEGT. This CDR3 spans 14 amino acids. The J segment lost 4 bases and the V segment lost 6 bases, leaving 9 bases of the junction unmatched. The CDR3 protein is CASSWDSKQYEQYF. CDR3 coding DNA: TGTGCCAGCAGCTGGGACAGCAAACAATACGAGCAGTACTTC.

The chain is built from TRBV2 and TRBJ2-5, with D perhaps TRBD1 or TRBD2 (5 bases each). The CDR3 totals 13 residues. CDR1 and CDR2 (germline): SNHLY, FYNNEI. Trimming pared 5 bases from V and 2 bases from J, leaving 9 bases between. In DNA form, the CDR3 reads TGTGCCAGCAGTCGGGACGAACAAGAGACCCAGTACTTC. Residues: CASSRDEQETQYF.

The CDR3: CASTGTTINEQFF. The CDR3 bases are TGTGCCAGCACAGGCACAACTATTAATGAGCAGTTCTTC. The chain has TRBV5-4 and TRBJ2-1; D not resolved. Germline lookup yields CDR1 SGHNT and CDR2 YYREEE (reference sequence). Trimming took 6 bases from V and 7 from J, leaving 14 bases between them. The CDR3 covers 13 residues.

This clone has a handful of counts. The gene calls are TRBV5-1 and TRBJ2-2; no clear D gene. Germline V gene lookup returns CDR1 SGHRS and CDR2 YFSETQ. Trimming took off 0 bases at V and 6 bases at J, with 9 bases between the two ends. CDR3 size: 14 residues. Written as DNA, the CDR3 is TGCGCCAGCAGCTTGGCACTTACTGCCGGGGAGCTGTTTTTT. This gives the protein CASSLALTAGELFF.

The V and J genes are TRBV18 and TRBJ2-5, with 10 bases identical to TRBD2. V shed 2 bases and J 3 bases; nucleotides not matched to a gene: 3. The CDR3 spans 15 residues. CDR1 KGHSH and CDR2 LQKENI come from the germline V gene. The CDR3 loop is CASSPRLAGEETQYF. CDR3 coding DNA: TGTGCCAGCTCACCAAGGCTAGCGGGAGAAGAGACCCAGTACTTC.

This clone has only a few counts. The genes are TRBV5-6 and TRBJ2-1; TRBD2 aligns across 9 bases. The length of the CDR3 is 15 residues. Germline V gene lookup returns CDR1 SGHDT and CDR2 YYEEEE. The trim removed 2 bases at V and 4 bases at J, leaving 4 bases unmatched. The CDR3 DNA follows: TGTGCCAGCAGCTTTCGGCTAGCGGGGTACAATGAGCAGTTCTTC. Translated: CASSFRLAGYNEQFF.

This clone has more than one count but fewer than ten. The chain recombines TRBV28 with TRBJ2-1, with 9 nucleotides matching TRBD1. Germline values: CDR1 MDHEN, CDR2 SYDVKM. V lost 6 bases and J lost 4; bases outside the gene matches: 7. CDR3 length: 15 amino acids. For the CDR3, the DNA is TGTGCCAGCAGGCCGGGACAGGGACAATACAATGAGCAGTTCTTC. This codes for CASRPGQGQYNEQFF.

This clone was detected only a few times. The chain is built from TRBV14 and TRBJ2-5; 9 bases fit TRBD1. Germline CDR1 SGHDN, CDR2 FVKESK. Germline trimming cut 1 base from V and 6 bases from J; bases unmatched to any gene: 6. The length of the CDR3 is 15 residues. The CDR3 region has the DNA TGTGCCAGCAGCCAAGGGGGGACAGGGCCCAAGACCCAGTACTTC. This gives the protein CASSQGGTGPKTQYF.

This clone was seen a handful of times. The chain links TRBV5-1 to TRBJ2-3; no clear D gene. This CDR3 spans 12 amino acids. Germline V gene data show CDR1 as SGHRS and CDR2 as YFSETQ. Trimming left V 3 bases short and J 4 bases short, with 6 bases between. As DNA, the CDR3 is TGCGCCAGCAGCTCGGAAGCAGATACGCAGTATTTT. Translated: CASSSEADTQYF.

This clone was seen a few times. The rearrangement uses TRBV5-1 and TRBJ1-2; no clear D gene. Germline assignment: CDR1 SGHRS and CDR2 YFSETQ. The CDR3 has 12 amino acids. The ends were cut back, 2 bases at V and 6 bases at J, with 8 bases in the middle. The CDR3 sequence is CASSLNTDGYTF. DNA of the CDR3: TGCGCCAGCAGCTTAAACACCGATGGCTACACCTTC.

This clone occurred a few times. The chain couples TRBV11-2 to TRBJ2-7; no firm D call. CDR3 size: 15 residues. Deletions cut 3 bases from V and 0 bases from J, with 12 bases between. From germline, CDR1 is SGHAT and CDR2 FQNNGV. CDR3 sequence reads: CASSFGQSSSYEQYF. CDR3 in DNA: TGTGCCAGCAGCTTCGGGCAGTCGAGCTCCTACGAGCAGTACTTC.

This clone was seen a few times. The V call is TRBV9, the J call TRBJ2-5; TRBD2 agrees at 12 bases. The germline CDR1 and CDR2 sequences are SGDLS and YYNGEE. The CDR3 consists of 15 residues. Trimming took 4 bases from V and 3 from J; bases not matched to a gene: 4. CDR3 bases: TGTGCCAGCAGCCCGGGACTAGCGGGTGAAGAGACCCAGTACTTC. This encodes CASSPGLAGEETQYF.